These T cell receptor beta chains were read from a single sample in a study of breast tumors, draining lymph nodes, adjacent tissues. TCRdb reprocessed the multiplex PCR reads via MiXCR and lists one record per CDR3 protein. The sample consists of roughly 130,000 distinct CDR3 sequences, 30% to 35% of them appearing once. Material for sequencing was axillary lymph node tissue. These receptor sequences come from a female donor with breast cancer. Some clones in this sample may be carry-over from other donors' samples. Both conserved end residues are part of each CDR3. Each record gives: V gene, J gene, clone size, D gene, CDR3 protein, CDR3 DNA. The D gene is left open where the match is weak. The size of a clone is reported for some rows only, either as once, few or many, or as a class for expanded clones.

v_call: TRBV10-2; j_call: TRBJ2-1; clone_size: .; d_call: .; cdr3_aa: CAGSLPWGYEQFF; cdr3_nt: TGCGCCGGCAGTCTACCTTGGGGTTATGAGCAATTCTTC
v_call: TRBV29-1; j_call: TRBJ2-1; clone_size: many; d_call: TRBD1; cdr3_aa: CSVDYRGVNNEQFF; cdr3_nt: TGCAGCGTTGACTACAGGGGGGTGAACAATGAGCAGTTCTTC
v_call: TRBV6-5; j_call: TRBJ1-2; clone_size: many; d_call: .; cdr3_aa: CASSYSTGNYGYTF; cdr3_nt: TGTGCCAGCAGTTACTCTACGGGTAACTATGGCTACACCTTC
v_call: TRBV24-1; j_call: TRBJ2-1; clone_size: many; d_call: TRBD2; cdr3_aa: CATSPAGGWNEQFF; cdr3_nt: TGTGCCACCAGTCCAGCGGGGGGGTGGAATGAGCAGTTCTTC
v_call: TRBV6-6; j_call: TRBJ2-3; clone_size: once; d_call: .; cdr3_aa: CASSPEVGDEQYF; cdr3_nt: TGTGCCAGCAGTCCCGAGGTGGGTGATGAGCAGTATTTT
v_call: TRBV2; j_call: TRBJ1-4; clone_size: many; d_call: TRBD1; cdr3_aa: CATGTGTGPEKLFF; cdr3_nt: TGTGCCACGGGGACCGGGACAGGGCCCGAAAAACTGTTTTTT
v_call: TRBV18; j_call: TRBJ1-2; clone_size: many; d_call: .; cdr3_aa: CASSPMTDRSGYTF; cdr3_nt: TGTGCCAGCTCACCAATGACGGATCGCTCGGGCTACACCTTC
v_call: TRBV28; j_call: TRBJ1-1; clone_size: .; d_call: .; cdr3_aa: CASRIGGRRQNTEAFF; cdr3_nt: TGTGCCAGCAGGATAGGAGGGCGCAGGCAGAACACTGAAGCTTTCTTT
v_call: TRBV11-2; j_call: TRBJ2-1; clone_size: once; d_call: TRBD2; cdr3_aa: CASSRTSGPYNEQFF; cdr3_nt: TGTGCCAGCAGCAGGACTAGCGGGCCCTACAATGAGCAGTTCTTC
v_call: TRBV20-1; j_call: TRBJ1-5; clone_size: many; d_call: TRBD1; cdr3_aa: CSAGGGGLGGQPQHF; cdr3_nt: TGCAGTGCAGGGGGCGGGGGTTTAGGGGGGCAGCCCCAGCATTTT
v_call: TRBV11-2; j_call: TRBJ2-1; clone_size: .; d_call: .; cdr3_aa: CASSLGRNEQLF; cdr3_nt: TGTGCCAGCAGCTTAGGAAGAAATGAGCAGCTCTTC
v_call: TRBV7-3; j_call: TRBJ2-1; clone_size: many; d_call: .; cdr3_aa: CASSFGQYNEQFF; cdr3_nt: TGTGCCAGCAGCTTTGGGCAATACAATGAGCAGTTCTTC
v_call: TRBV15; j_call: TRBJ1-3; clone_size: .; d_call: .; cdr3_aa: CATSRVPAGFSGNTIYF; cdr3_nt: TGTGCCACCAGCAGAGTCCCAGCAGGTTTCTCTGGAAACACCATATATTTT
v_call: TRBV19; j_call: TRBJ1-5; clone_size: many; d_call: .; cdr3_aa: CASSTDGNQPQHF; cdr3_nt: TGTGCCAGTAGTACGGACGGCAATCAGCCCCAGCATTTT
v_call: TRBV12-3/TRBV12-4; j_call: TRBJ2-6; clone_size: many; d_call: TRBD1; cdr3_aa: CASRRTGGPTSGANVLTF; cdr3_nt: TGTGCCAGCAGGCGCACAGGGGGCCCTACCTCTGGGGCCAACGTCCTGACTTTC
v_call: TRBV11-2; j_call: TRBJ2-7; clone_size: many; d_call: TRBD1; cdr3_aa: CASSTGQGTMKLHEQYF; cdr3_nt: TGTGCCAGCAGCACAGGACAGGGGACCATGAAGTTACACGAGCAGTACTTC
v_call: TRBV15; j_call: TRBJ1-5; clone_size: .; d_call: .; cdr3_aa: CATSRDRVNQPQHF; cdr3_nt: TGTGCCACCAGCAGAGATCGGGTCAATCAGCCCCAGCATTTT
v_call: TRBV29-1; j_call: TRBJ2-4; clone_size: few; d_call: .; cdr3_aa: CSVDLGGNIQYF; cdr3_nt: TGCAGCGTTGATTTAGGGGGAAACATTCAGTACTTC
v_call: TRBV4-2; j_call: TRBJ1-5; clone_size: many; d_call: TRBD1; cdr3_aa: CASSQEAGGRFSNQPQHF; cdr3_nt: TGTGCCAGCAGCCAAGAGGCAGGGGGCCGTTTTAGCAATCAGCCCCAGCATTTT
v_call: TRBV28; j_call: TRBJ1-5; clone_size: .; d_call: .; cdr3_aa: CASSLGGRGGDQPQHF; cdr3_nt: TGTGCCAGCAGCCTGGGGGGGAGGGGAGGAGATCAGCCCCAGCATTTT
v_call: TRBV13; j_call: TRBJ2-3; clone_size: .; d_call: .; cdr3_aa: CASTPGSGADTQYF; cdr3_nt: TGTGCCAGCACTCCGGGGTCGGGGGCCGATACGCAGTATTTT
v_call: TRBV29-1; j_call: TRBJ1-1; clone_size: few; d_call: .; cdr3_aa: CSVSLSVGLNTEAFF; cdr3_nt: TGCAGCGTTTCATTGAGCGTGGGGTTGAACACTGAAGCTTTCTTT
v_call: TRBV7-2; j_call: TRBJ1-6; clone_size: many; d_call: .; cdr3_aa: CASSLQPGRNSPLHF; cdr3_nt: TGTGCCAGCAGCTTGCAACCAGGGAGAAATTCACCCCTCCACTTT
v_call: TRBV4-2; j_call: TRBJ1-4; clone_size: many; d_call: .; cdr3_aa: CASSQEAGRLNEKLFF; cdr3_nt: TGTGCCAGCAGCCAAGAGGCCGGACGGCTCAATGAAAAACTGTTTTTT
v_call: TRBV20-1; j_call: TRBJ2-7; clone_size: .; d_call: TRBD1; cdr3_aa: CSARTMTGGYEQYF; cdr3_nt: TGCAGTGCTAGAACAATGACAGGGGGGTACGAGCAGTACTTC
v_call: TRBV5-1; j_call: TRBJ2-1; clone_size: .; d_call: TRBD1; cdr3_aa: CASSLTGTATNEQFF; cdr3_nt: TGCGCCAGCAGCTTAACCGGGACAGCAACTAATGAGCAGTTCTTC
v_call: TRBV20-1; j_call: TRBJ1-2; clone_size: many; d_call: .; cdr3_aa: CSAGEPGYTF; cdr3_nt: TGCAGTGCTGGAGAACCCGGCTACACCTTC
v_call: TRBV10-2; j_call: TRBJ2-5; clone_size: many; d_call: TRBD1; cdr3_aa: CASSESIRTGAAETQYF; cdr3_nt: TGCGCCAGCAGTGAGTCGATCCGGACAGGGGCCGCGGAGACCCAGTACTTC
v_call: TRBV6-6; j_call: TRBJ2-3; clone_size: .; d_call: TRBD1; cdr3_aa: CASKGQARGTQYF; cdr3_nt: TGTGCCAGCAAGGGACAGGCTAGGGGTACGCAGTATTTT
v_call: TRBV24-1; j_call: TRBJ1-4; clone_size: many; d_call: .; cdr3_aa: CATSDRDGPREKLFF; cdr3_nt: TGTGCCACCAGTGATCGGGACGGCCCCCGAGAAAAACTGTTTTTT
v_call: TRBV5-1; j_call: TRBJ2-5; clone_size: many; d_call: TRBD1; cdr3_aa: CASSLTTGAETQYF; cdr3_nt: TGCGCCAGCAGCTTGACAACAGGGGCTGAGACCCAGTACTTC
v_call: TRBV19; j_call: TRBJ2-1; clone_size: .; d_call: TRBD1; cdr3_aa: CASSADRYNEQFF; cdr3_nt: TGTGCCAGCTCAGCGGACAGGTACAATGAGCAGTTCTTC
v_call: TRBV4-1; j_call: TRBJ1-2; clone_size: .; d_call: .; cdr3_aa: CASREAGPYGYTF; cdr3_nt: TGTGCCAGCCGCGAGGCAGGGCCCTATGGCTACACCTTC
v_call: TRBV4-2; j_call: TRBJ2-7; clone_size: many; d_call: TRBD2; cdr3_aa: CASSPSGTSSYEQYF; cdr3_nt: TGTGCCAGCAGCCCATCCGGGACTAGCTCCTACGAGCAGTACTTC
v_call: TRBV20-1; j_call: TRBJ1-1; clone_size: .; d_call: .; cdr3_aa: CTLGGGNIAEAFF; cdr3_nt: TGCACCTTAGGGGGAGGTAATATAGCTGAAGCTTTCTTT
v_call: TRBV6-5; j_call: TRBJ1-3; clone_size: many; d_call: .; cdr3_aa: CASSYSRGHTIYF; cdr3_nt: TGTGCCAGCAGTTACTCGAGGGGCCACACCATATATTTT
v_call: TRBV7-9; j_call: TRBJ2-5; clone_size: many; d_call: .; cdr3_aa: CASSDRVWGIQETQYF; cdr3_nt: TGTGCCAGCAGCGACCGAGTCTGGGGGATCCAAGAGACCCAGTACTTC
v_call: TRBV4-3; j_call: TRBJ1-3; clone_size: .; d_call: TRBD1; cdr3_aa: CASSLMATGDGYTIYF; cdr3_nt: TGCGCCAGCAGCTTAATGGCGACAGGGGATGGCTACACCATATATTTT
v_call: TRBV12-3/TRBV12-4; j_call: TRBJ2-3; clone_size: many; d_call: TRBD1; cdr3_aa: CASSPGQGASDTQYF; cdr3_nt: TGTGCCAGCAGTCCGGGACAGGGGGCCTCGGATACGCAGTATTTT
v_call: TRBV7-3; j_call: TRBJ1-3; clone_size: once; d_call: TRBD1; cdr3_aa: CASSLTGRGEDLSGSTIYF; cdr3_nt: TGTGCCAGCAGCTTAACGGGCAGGGGGGAGGATCTCTCTGGAAGCACCATATATTTT
v_call: TRBV5-1; j_call: TRBJ2-3; clone_size: many; d_call: TRBD2; cdr3_aa: CASNLAGTSGGSSTDTQYF; cdr3_nt: TGCGCCAGCAACTTAGCCGGGACTAGCGGGGGGTCAAGCACAGATACGCAGTATTTT
v_call: TRBV7-9; j_call: TRBJ1-1; clone_size: .; d_call: TRBD1; cdr3_aa: CASSLTWELGEGQGFTEAFF; cdr3_nt: TGTGCCAGCAGCTTAACGTGGGAGCTTGGGGAGGGACAGGGATTCACTGAAGCTTTCTTT
v_call: TRBV29-1; j_call: TRBJ2-6; clone_size: many; d_call: .; cdr3_aa: CSVRTVISGANVLTF; cdr3_nt: TGCAGCGTTCGGACAGTGATCTCTGGGGCCAACGTCCTGACTTTC
v_call: TRBV2; j_call: TRBJ2-7; clone_size: .; d_call: .; cdr3_aa: CAGRVTYEPYF; cdr3_nt: TGTGCCGGCAGGGTCACCTACGAGCCGTACTTC
v_call: TRBV4-3; j_call: TRBJ2-2; clone_size: many; d_call: .; cdr3_aa: CASSQGPSFIAGELFF; cdr3_nt: TGCGCCAGCAGCCAAGGGCCCAGCTTCATCGCCGGGGAGCTGTTTTTT
v_call: TRBV2; j_call: TRBJ2-2; clone_size: .; d_call: .; cdr3_aa: CASSDGAGYDTGELFF; cdr3_nt: TGTGCCAGCAGTGATGGCGCGGGGTATGACACCGGGGAGCTGTTTTTT
v_call: TRBV18; j_call: TRBJ1-4; clone_size: many; d_call: .; cdr3_aa: CASSPRTATNEKLFF; cdr3_nt: TGTGCCAGCTCACCCCGGACGGCAACTAATGAAAAACTGTTTTTT
v_call: TRBV27; j_call: TRBJ2-7; clone_size: many; d_call: TRBD1; cdr3_aa: CASSPDRGREQYF; cdr3_nt: TGTGCCAGCAGTCCGGACAGGGGGCGCGAGCAGTACTTC
v_call: TRBV10-3; j_call: TRBJ1-4; clone_size: many; d_call: TRBD1; cdr3_aa: CAISRTGPNEKLFF; cdr3_nt: TGTGCCATCAGCCGGACAGGCCCTAATGAAAAACTGTTTTTT
v_call: TRBV4-1; j_call: TRBJ1-6; clone_size: .; d_call: .; cdr3_aa: CASSQVGGALYNSPLHF; cdr3_nt: TGCGCCAGCAGCCAAGTCGGGGGGGCGCTCTATAATTCACCCCTCCACTTT
v_call: TRBV12-3/TRBV12-4; j_call: TRBJ2-1; clone_size: many; d_call: .; cdr3_aa: CASSLVSANEQFF; cdr3_nt: TGTGCCAGCAGTTTAGTCTCCGCCAATGAGCAGTTCTTC
v_call: TRBV9; j_call: TRBJ2-5; clone_size: .; d_call: TRBD1; cdr3_aa: CASSVRGGRGETQYF; cdr3_nt: TGTGCCAGCAGCGTAAGAGGGGGCCGGGGAGAGACCCAGTACTTC
v_call: TRBV18; j_call: TRBJ1-5; clone_size: .; d_call: .; cdr3_aa: CASSPRTLEGQPQHF; cdr3_nt: TGTGCCAGCTCACCGAGAACCCTCGAGGGTCAGCCCCAGCATTTT
v_call: TRBV24-1; j_call: TRBJ2-2; clone_size: many; d_call: .; cdr3_aa: CATSESGRGGLNTGELFF; cdr3_nt: TGTGCCACCAGTGAATCAGGTAGGGGCGGATTGAACACCGGGGAGCTGTTTTTT